Detailed here is one T cell receptor (beta chain). The record originates from a study of blood T cell repertoires in COVID-19. In the study overall: Sites across the United States, Italy and Spain contributed samples from acute and convalescent COVID-19. In each case, the material was cDNA or gDNA derived from T cells, B-cell-depleted T cells, or PBMCs.

Methods used by the authors: Amplification from reference gene primers served as the basis for estimated nucleated cell counts. Profiling relied on immunoSEQ multiplex PCR, and the TCRdb table lists in-frame clones only, not all of them. V and J calls and clone size are given by that table; D and trimming were obtained from the DNA. The data show over 200,000 clones, with roughly 90% seen just once and about 6% held by the top ten. The sequenced sample was peripheral blood. The clonotype was recovered from a man between 60 and 75 years old who had recovered from COVID-19.

The CDR3 DNA reads as TGTGCCAGCAGCTTAGAACAGCTCTCGATGAACACTGAAGCTTTCTTT. Protein product: CASSLEQLSMNTEAFF. The chain recombines TRBV7-2 with TRBJ1-1; unclear D gene. Deletions cut 1 base from V and 0 bases from J, with 12 bases between. The CDR3 covers 16 residues. Germline loops: CDR1 SGHTA, CDR2 FQGNSA.